The 20 T cell receptor beta chains given below trace back to one sample, sequenced in a study of T cells in Graves' hyperthyroidism and ophthalmopathy. RNA transcripts were the template for amplifying TCR beta CDR3 regions. The HTBI set primed first-round TCR CDR3 RT-PCR. TCRdb used MiXCR to reprocess the multiplex PCR reads, holding one entry per CDR3 protein. The repertoire holds about 380,000 distinct CDR3 sequences, with about 13% as singletons. The sequenced sample consisted of blood. The source of these receptors is a man aged 30 to 45 with Graves' hyperthyroidism that later progressed to Graves' ophthalmopathy.

About this clonotype itself: This may come from a read error, since a much larger clone is one base off. The final CDR3 position lacks the conserved phenylalanine or tryptophan, pointing to a likely read error. The rearrangement links TRBV6-1 to TRBJ2-7, with D perhaps TRBD1 (5 bases). The CDR3 loop spans 15 amino acids. Germline V gene data show CDR1 as MNHNS and CDR2 as SASEGT. V lost 1 base, J lost 0 bases, and 10 bases lay in between. DNA of the CDR3: TGTGCCAGCAGTGAAGTGGGGCGGAACTCCTACGAGCAGTACCTC. Amino acid sequence: CASSEVGRNSYEQYL.

In the case of this clonotype: A single base separates this from a much larger clone, so it may be a read error. This likely comes from a read error, as the CDR3 has no conserved phenylalanine or tryptophan at its end. This chain links TRBV7-2 with TRBJ1-1, with D uncertain. V shed 5 bases and J shed 1 base, with 8 bases lying between them. CDR1 SGHTA and CDR2 FQGNSA come from the germline V gene. The CDR3 has 13 amino acids. CDR3 sequence (DNA): TGTGCCAGCAGCCTTCATCAGAACACTGAAGCTTTCTTA. It is translated as CASSLHQNTEAFL.

There are many counts of this clonotype. V gene TRBV2 combines with J gene TRBJ1-4, with 8 bases lining up with TRBD1. With V trimmed by 6 bases and J by 7 bases, 7 bases remained unmatched. Germline V CDR1 and CDR2: SNHLY, FYNNEI. This CDR3 has 14 residues. The CDR3, as DNA: TGTGCCAGCAGCGCGGGACAGGAAAGTGAAAAACTGTTTTTT. It encodes CASSAGQESEKLFF.

As regards this clonotype: A much larger clone is a single base away; this may be a read error. This chain connects TRBV20-1 to TRBJ2-3, with 7 bases lining up with TRBD1. The CDR3 extends over 16 amino acids. Germline-derived CDR1 and CDR2 are DFQATT and SNEGSKA (reference sequence). The CDR3 protein is CSARSQVRDSPDAQYF. The CDR3 nucleotides are TGCAGTGCTAGGAGTCAGGTCCGGGACAGCCCAGATGCGCAGTATTTT.

Ten or more counts support this clonotype. The chain carries TRBV20-1 and TRBJ1-5, with 8 nucleotides matching TRBD1. Germline V gene lookup returns CDR1 DFQATT and CDR2 SNEGSKA (reference sequence). The ends lost 3 bases at V and 2 bases at J; junction bases unmatched: 6. CDR3 size: 15 residues. The CDR3 protein is CSARGLGQGNQPQHF. The CDR3 bases are TGCAGTGCTAGGGGCTTGGGACAGGGCAATCAGCCCCAGCATTTT.

In this sample, this clonotype turned up many times. The gene calls are TRBV9 and TRBJ1-1; possible D gene TRBD1, 5 bases. V lost 3 bases and J 1 base, leaving 13 bases between the germline ends. Germline loops: CDR1 SGDLS, CDR2 YYNGEE. CDR3 length equals 15 residues. The CDR3 DNA sequence: TGTGCCAGCAGCGGGGGGGTCTCCAGGAACACTGAAGCTTTCTTT. Translation gives CASSGGVSRNTEAFF.

This clonotype came up a few times. Compared with germline, one end of the junction differs, possibly owing to a read error. V is TRBV12-3 or TRBV12-4 and J is TRBJ1-1; D gene ambiguous. The CDR3 spans 13 residues. The CDR3 loop reads CASSRLGDTEALF. Here the CDR3 DNA reads TGTGCCAGCAGTAGACTAGGAGACACTGAAGCTCTCTTT.

The rearrangement joins TRBV10-2 to TRBJ2-5, with 11 positions matching TRBD2. The germline CDR1 and CDR2 sequences are WSHSY and SAAADI. This CDR3 region has 16 residues. J gave up 0 bases and V 5 bases, and 5 bases lay outside the gene matches. The CDR3 protein is CASSPPSGRYQETQYF. Here the CDR3 DNA reads TGCGCCAGCAGTCCTCCTAGCGGGAGGTACCAAGAGACCCAGTACTTC.

This clonotype was detected ten times or more. The chain combines TRBV6-5 with TRBJ2-7, with TRBD1 as a possible D gene (6 bases). The CDR3 runs 14 residues. Trimming removed 2 bases at V and 5 bases at J, with 13 bases between. Germline V lookup: CDR1 MNHEY, CDR2 SVGAGI. The CDR3 DNA follows: TGTGCCAGCAGTTACCGGGACAACGACGACGAGCAGTACTTC. Encoded protein: CASSYRDNDDEQYF.

The chain has TRBV30 and TRBJ1-2; D perhaps matches TRBD1 (5 bases). The CDR3 covers 15 residues. The V end was cut by 3 bases, the J end by 6 bases, with 20 bases between. From germline, CDR1 is GTSNPN and CDR2 SVGIG (reference sequence). Written as DNA, the CDR3 is TGTGCCTGGAGCGGCCCCGGGGCTTTATTACATGGCTACACCTTC. It is translated as CAWSGPGALLHGYTF.

On this clonotype: This CDR3 fails to terminate in the conserved phenylalanine or tryptophan, so it likely reflects a read error. This chain connects TRBV3-1 to TRBJ1-1, with a tentative D call TRBD1 (5 bases). The V end lost 4 bases, the J end lost 1 base, and 16 bases lay between the germline ends. The CDR3 is 16 amino acids. Per germline, CDR1 LGHDT and CDR2 YNNKEL (reference sequence). Here the CDR3 DNA reads TGTGCCAGCAGCCGACGTGGGACGATTAGGAACACTGAAGCTTTCTCT. Translating it yields CASSRRGTIRNTEAFS.

This clonotype was seen repeatedly, ten times or more. The chain uses TRBV11-2 and TRBJ2-7, with D unclear. Germline-derived CDR1 and CDR2 are SGHAT and FQNNGV. The length of the CDR3 is 12 residues. Trimming left V 5 bases short and J 3 bases short, with 8 bases between. CDR3 sequence reads: CASSPDRYEQYF. In nucleotides, the CDR3 is TGTGCCAGCAGCCCCGACCGCTACGAGCAGTACTTC.

This clonotype was recorded many times. The genes are TRBV7-8 and TRBJ1-3, with unresolved D. Germline V lookup: CDR1 SGHVS, CDR2 FQNEAQ. V was trimmed by 5 bases and J by 0 bases, leaving 11 bases between them. CDR3 length equals 15 residues. This chain's CDR3 is CASSARPNSGNTIYF. In DNA form, the CDR3 reads TGTGCCAGCAGCGCCAGACCCAACTCTGGAAACACCATATATTTT. The variable domain in full, completed from reference TRBV7-8 and TRBJ1-3, reads GAGVSQSPRYKVAKRGQDVALRCDPISGHVSLFWYQQALGQGPEFLTYFQNEAQLDKSGLPSDRFFAERPEGSVSTLKIQRTQQEDSAVYLCASSARPNSGNTIYFGEGSWLTVV.

This clonotype showed up many times. This chain links TRBV11-2 with TRBJ2-2; D uncertain. The CDR3 is 13 amino acids. Germline V gives CDR1 SGHAT, CDR2 FQNNGV. The germline V and J ends were trimmed by 5 bases and 4 bases, with 8 bases remaining between them. The DNA of the CDR3 is TGTGCCAGCAGCCCTTCCACCACCGGGGAGCTGTTTTTT. This gives the protein CASSPSTTGELFF.

This chain uses TRBV27 with TRBJ2-3, with TRBD2 matching 9 bases. Germline values: CDR1 MNHEY, CDR2 SMNVEV (reference sequence). This CDR3 has 18 residues. With V trimmed by 5 bases and J by 1 base, 13 bases remained unmatched. The CDR3 spells CASSLLRVRGGGTDTQYF. The CDR3 DNA reads as TGTGCCAGCAGTCTTCTTAGGGTGCGGGGGGGGGGCACAGATACGCAGTATTTT.

A word on this clonotype: Being one base from a much bigger clone, this may be a read error. A read error is likely, as this CDR3 ends without the conserved phenylalanine or tryptophan. The chain carries TRBV29-1 and TRBJ1-1; TRBD1 agrees at 10 bases. The V and J ends lost 4 bases and 6 bases, in that order; junction bases with no gene match: 5. The CDR3 covers 13 residues. Germline V gene sequence: CDR1 SQVTM, CDR2 ANQGSEA. The DNA of the CDR3 is TGCAGCGTTGCGACAGGGGGCTCGGCTGAAGCTTTCTCT. This encodes CSVATGGSAEAFS.

The chain uses TRBV12-3 or TRBV12-4 and TRBJ2-3; perhaps TRBD2 as D (7 bases). This CDR3 comprises 16 residues. V lost 5 bases to trimming and J lost 8 bases, with 23 bases between them. The CDR3, as DNA: TGTGCCAGCAGTCCTAGGGGGGGGCCAGCACAAGCTACGCAGTATTTT. Residues: CASSPRGGPAQATQYF.

The chain combines TRBV4-2 with TRBJ2-3; D is unclear. This CDR3 comprises 14 residues. Trimming removed 5 bases at V and 4 bases at J, with 13 bases between. Per the germline V gene, CDR1 is LGHNA and CDR2 is YNFKEQ. CDR3 sequence: CASSKGIAADTQYF. The CDR3 DNA follows: TGTGCCAGCAGCAAAGGAATAGCAGCAGATACGCAGTATTTT.

This clonotype was counted ten times or more. The chain employs TRBV12-5 and TRBJ1-1; D is perhaps TRBD1 (5 bases). The germline gives CDR1 LGHNT, CDR2 FRNRAP. V lost 1 base, J lost 6 bases, and 12 bases lay in between. The CDR3 totals 14 residues. Here the CDR3 reads CASGLEGDHSEAFF. CDR3 in DNA: TGTGCTAGTGGTTTGGAAGGGGACCACTCTGAAGCTTTCTTT.

The rearrangement uses TRBV28 and TRBJ1-1; 7 bases are shared with TRBD1. V lost 2 bases to trimming and J lost 5 bases; unmatched junction nucleotides: 5. This CDR3 comprises 14 residues. The germline gives CDR1 MDHEN, CDR2 SYDVKM. This chain's CDR3 is CASSLIGGSTEAFF. In DNA form, the CDR3 reads TGTGCCAGCAGTTTAATAGGGGGCTCGACTGAAGCTTTCTTT. The variable domain in full, with the rest retrieved from reference TRBV28 and TRBJ1-1, is DVKVTQSSRYLVKRTGEKVFLECVQDMDHENMFWYRQDPGLGLRLIYFSYDVKMKEKGDIPEGYSVSREKKERFSLILESASTNQTSMYLCASSLIGGSTEAFFGQGTRLTVV.